The next 13 T cell receptor beta chains were all read from a single sample in a study of identical twins. TCRdb itself ran the 5' RACE reads through MiXCR, one entry per CDR3 protein. This table holds more than 350,000 distinct CDR3 sequences, around 9.7% found once. Sample: naive T cells sorted from blood. The receptors come from a woman aged 45-65 years in good health.

This chain joins TRBV19 and TRBJ1-5, with D tentatively TRBD1 (6 bases). Looked up from germline, CDR1 is LNHDA and CDR2 is SQIVND (reference sequence). The ends were cut back, 7 bases at V and 7 bases at J, with 20 bases in the middle. CDR3 length equals 15 residues. CDR3 in amino acids: CASNSRGAAIQPQHF. The DNA of the CDR3 is TGTGCCAGTAACTCGAGGGGGGCGGCGATCCAGCCCCAGCATTTT.

The rearrangement links TRBV11-2 to TRBJ1-1; D unclear. The CDR3 spans 14 residues. The V end was cut by 1 base, the J end by 8 bases, with 14 bases between. From germline, CDR1 is SGHAT and CDR2 FQNNGV. CDR3 DNA: TGTGCCAGCAGCTTAGTACTCTCCACTTTCGAAGCTTTCTTT. Protein product: CASSLVLSTFEAFF.

The CDR3 reads CASSSLAQGTGELFF. The DNA for the CDR3 is TGTGCCAGCAGCTCCCTCGCACAGGGAACCGGGGAGCTGTTTTTT. The chain joins TRBV7-9 to TRBJ2-2; TRBD1 might be the D (6 bases). With 4 bases removed from V and 5 bases from J, the gap between germline ends came to 14 bases. Germline CDR1 is SEHNR and CDR2 is FQNEAQ (reference sequence). The CDR3 runs 15 residues.

The sample holds one count of this clonotype. V gene TRBV2 combines with J gene TRBJ2-1; 14 bases fit TRBD2. Germline values: CDR1 SNHLY, CDR2 FYNNEI. J gave up 15 bases and V 6 bases, and 4 bases lay outside the gene matches. The length of the CDR3 is 12 residues. CDR3 in DNA: TGTGCCAGCAGGGGGACTAGCGGGAGACGGTTCTTC. Translating gives CASRGTSGRRFF.

This clonotype was detected many times. V usage is TRBV15 and J usage is TRBJ2-1; 9 bases align to TRBD2. This CDR3 spans 15 amino acids. V shed 4 bases and J 4 bases; nucleotides not matched to a gene: 5. Germline V CDR1 and CDR2: LNHNV, YYDKDF (reference sequence). Here the CDR3 DNA reads TGTGCCACCAGCAAGGAGCGGGGGGAATACAATGAGCAGTTCTTC. Translation gives CATSKERGEYNEQFF.

Many counts were recorded for this clonotype. The chain has TRBV29-1 and TRBJ2-5; 15 nucleotides line up with TRBD2. V gave up 8 bases and J gave up 7 bases; unmatched junction bases: 2. Germline V lookup: CDR1 SQVTM, CDR2 ANQGSEA. The CDR3 is 12 residues long. CDR3: CSLGLAGGTQYF. CDR3 DNA: TGCAGCTTGGGACTAGCGGGAGGGACCCAGTACTTC.

This clonotype has a handful of counts. J is TRBJ2-3 and V is TRBV6-5; tentative D call: TRBD2 (5 bases). V lost 6 bases and J lost 0, with 13 bases in between. The CDR3 sequence is 15 residues long. The germline CDR1 and CDR2 sequences are MNHEY and SVGAGI. This chain's CDR3 is CASSPGISSTDTQYF. Written as DNA, the CDR3 is TGTGCCAGCAGCCCCGGGATCTCTAGCACAGATACGCAGTATTTT.

V and J are TRBV19 and TRBJ2-1; D might be TRBD2 (5 bases). The CDR3 is 14 amino acids. Trimming took off 7 bases at V and 6 bases at J, with 16 bases between the two ends. Germline values: CDR1 LNHDA, CDR2 SQIVND (reference sequence). In DNA form, the CDR3 reads TGTGCCAGTACGGGCCATAGAGCGGTCAATGAGCAGTTCTTC. This encodes CASTGHRAVNEQFF.

V is TRBV12-3 or TRBV12-4 and J is TRBJ2-7, with 10 bases that match TRBD2. There are 14 residues in the CDR3. The V and J ends lost 4 bases and 6 bases, in that order; junction bases with no gene match: 6. The DNA of the CDR3 is TGTGCCAGCAGTTCCAGCGGGAGGGCCCGCGAGCAGTACTTC. This codes for CASSSSGRAREQYF.

This clonotype was picked up many times. The chain has TRBV29-1 and TRBJ1-1, with D unresolved. Per the germline V gene, CDR1 is SQVTM and CDR2 is ANQGSEA. The germline V and J ends were trimmed by 4 bases and 8 bases, with 14 bases remaining between them. This CDR3 comprises 12 residues. CDR3 sequence: CSVASSDGEAFF. CDR3 nucleotides: TGCAGCGTTGCCTCCTCGGACGGCGAAGCTTTCTTT.

The sample holds a few counts of this clonotype. The chain combines TRBV3-1 with TRBJ2-5; D unresolved. Germline-derived CDR1 and CDR2 are LGHDT and YNNKEL (reference sequence). V dropped 2 bases and J dropped 2 bases, with 12 bases sitting between them. The CDR3 consists of 15 residues. The CDR3 region is CASSQLRAAQETQYF. Written as DNA, the CDR3 is TGTGCCAGCAGCCAATTACGGGCGGCTCAAGAGACCCAGTACTTC.

Many counts were recorded for this clonotype. This rearrangement joins TRBV27 to TRBJ2-7; a weak D match, TRBD2 (6 bases). V lost 7 bases, J lost 3 bases, and 19 bases lay in between. This CDR3 contains 15 residues. Germline V gives CDR1 MNHEY, CDR2 SMNVEV (reference sequence). CDR3 nucleotides: TGTGCCAGCAACTCGTATGCGGGACGGGTCTACGAGCAGTACTTC. Encoded protein: CASNSYAGRVYEQYF.

This clonotype was detected many times. V gene TRBV6-5 combines with J gene TRBJ2-2; 10 bases are a match to TRBD2. The CDR3 extends over 15 amino acids. V gave up 4 bases and J gave up 5 bases; unmatched junction bases: 4. The germline V gene has CDR1 MNHEY and CDR2 SVGAGI. CDR3 sequence (DNA): TGTGCCAGCAGTTTCACGACTAGCGGGACCGGGGAGCTGTTTTTT. This encodes CASSFTTSGTGELFF.